Each of the 20 T cell receptor beta chains below was sequenced from the same sample in a study of human T cells and chemical hapten exposure. In TCRdb, the RACE reads were re-called with MiXCR into one record per CDR3 protein. Of 80,000 to 95,000 distinct CDR3 sequences listed, about 11% are singletons. Time point of the sample: patch test 2, 6 weeks after DPC sensitization. The treatment here: therapeutic diphenylcyclopropenone sensitization with weekly scalp DPC. This specimen consisted of whole blood, obtained in connection with sensitization to the hapten diphenylcyclopropenone (DPC). The receptor set was obtained from a man aged 40-50 years with alopecia areata. Some clones in this sample may be carry-over from other donors' samples.

This clonotype was counted only a few times. V and J are TRBV5-1 and TRBJ2-1; TRBD2 matches at 11 bases. V trimming: 4 bases; J trimming: 5 bases; junction bases outside the gene matches: 8. The CDR3 runs to 16 residues. Germline-derived CDR1 and CDR2 are SGHRS and YFSETQ. CDR3 amino acids: CASSGGLADPHNEQFF. The CDR3 DNA is TGCGCCAGCAGCGGGGGACTAGCGGACCCACACAATGAGCAGTTCTTC. Drawing the rest from reference TRBV5-1 and TRBJ2-1, the complete variable domain is KAGVTQTPRYLIKTRGQQVTLSCSPISGHRSVSWYQQTPGQGLQFLFEYFSETQRNKGNFPGRFSGRQFSNSRSEMNVSTLELGDSALYLCASSGGLADPHNEQFFGPGTRLTVL.

The chain has TRBV5-1 and TRBJ2-2; 12 bases are shared with TRBD2. V was clipped by 6 bases and J by 5 bases; unmatched bases: 8. The CDR3 is 16 residues long. Germline V lookup: CDR1 SGHRS, CDR2 YFSETQ. This CDR3 is CASTLSGTSGTGELFF. CDR3 nucleotides: TGCGCCAGCACCCTTTCCGGGACTAGCGGGACCGGGGAGCTGTTTTTT.

The chain carries TRBV10-3 and TRBJ2-3; unclear D gene. CDR1 ENHRY and CDR2 SYGVKD come from the germline V gene. This CDR3 has 14 residues. V was cut by 0 bases and J by 4 bases, with 8 bases left in between. DNA of the CDR3: TGTGCCATCAGTGAGTCTGTGGGCGCAGATACGCAGTATTTT. As protein: CAISESVGADTQYF.

The chain couples TRBV29-1 to TRBJ2-2, with 10 bases that match TRBD1. Germline V gene lookup returns CDR1 SQVTM and CDR2 ANQGSEA. The CDR3 sequence is 15 residues long. V was clipped by 0 bases and J by 7 bases; unmatched bases: 5. DNA of the CDR3: TGCAGCGTTGAAGACCTGGACAGGGGGAACGGGGAGCTGTTTTTT. The encoded protein is CSVEDLDRGNGELFF.

For the CDR3, the DNA is TGTGCCAGCAGTTACCTCTGGGGCGCGGGGGAGACCCAGTACTTC. Its protein is CASSYLWGAGETQYF. This chain uses TRBV7-6 with TRBJ2-5; D might be TRBD2 (6 bases). The V and J ends lost 6 bases and 5 bases respectively, with 19 bases between them. This CDR3 region has 15 residues. Germline CDR1 SGHVS, CDR2 FNYEAQ.

V gene TRBV20-1 combines with J gene TRBJ2-3; TRBD1 agrees at 7 bases. The CDR3 has 14 amino acids. Per the germline V gene, CDR1 is DFQATT and CDR2 is SNEGSKA (reference sequence). V dropped 0 bases and J dropped 8; count of bases not matched to a gene: 8. CDR3 nucleotide sequence: TGCAGTGCTAGAGAACCTAGGGGGCCGGGTACGCAGTATTTT. Its translation is CSAREPRGPGTQYF.

The gene calls are TRBV20-1 and TRBJ1-1, with a possible D match to TRBD1 (5 bases). This CDR3 spans 10 amino acids. Germline loops: CDR1 DFQATT, CDR2 SNEGSKA (reference sequence). Trimming took off 5 bases at V and 7 bases at J, with 8 bases between the two ends. CDR3 loop: CSAGGSEAFF. The CDR3 region has the DNA TGCAGTGCTGGGGGTAGTGAAGCTTTCTTT.

This clonotype was picked up a small number of times. This rearrangement joins TRBV7-9 to TRBJ1-1; D might be TRBD1 (5 bases). Trimming cost V 5 bases and J 2 bases, with 12 bases left between them. CDR3 length equals 14 residues. Germline loops: CDR1 SEHNR, CDR2 FQNEAQ (reference sequence). The CDR3 DNA is TGTGCCAGCAGCCCGAATCAGGGTAACACTGAAGCTTTCTTT. Its translation is CASSPNQGNTEAFF.

The J gene is TRBJ2-7, the V gene TRBV6-2 or TRBV6-3, with D perhaps TRBD1 or TRBD2 (5 bases each). V was shortened by 1 base and J by 5 bases, with 12 bases between the two germline ends. The CDR3 runs 14 residues. Germline V CDR1 and CDR2: MNHEY, SVGEGT. The CDR3 here is CASSYWGTGDEQYF. CDR3 DNA sequence: TGTGCCAGCAGTTACTGGGGGACCGGCGACGAGCAGTACTTC.

This chain links TRBV27 with TRBJ2-3, with D unclear. This CDR3 has 14 amino acids. V was shortened by 2 bases and J by 4 bases, with 10 bases between the two germline ends. Germline V gives CDR1 MNHEY, CDR2 SMNVEV (reference sequence). The CDR3 loop is CASSLVGSPDTQYF. In DNA form, the CDR3 reads TGTGCCAGCAGTTTAGTCGGCAGCCCAGATACGCAGTATTTT.

This clonotype was counted only a few times. The chain links TRBV5-1 to TRBJ2-3; the D gene is possibly TRBD1 (5 bases). This CDR3 contains 14 residues. Germline V gives CDR1 SGHRS, CDR2 YFSETQ. V was pared by 6 bases and J by 4 bases, with 15 bases between. The CDR3 sequence: CASTREQDPDTQYF. The CDR3 DNA is TGCGCCAGCACCCGTGAACAGGACCCAGATACGCAGTATTTT.

The rearrangement joins TRBV7-3 to TRBJ2-5; D uncertain. V was shortened by 5 bases and J by 4 bases, with 17 bases between the two germline ends. The germline CDR1 and CDR2 sequences are SGHTA and FQGTGA. The CDR3 is 15 residues long. CDR3 in DNA: TGTGCCAGCAGCCAATCCCACAGTACCGTAGAGACCCAGTACTTC. As protein: CASSQSHSTVETQYF.

This clonotype was seen only a few times. The V and J genes are TRBV11-2 and TRBJ1-5; D perhaps matches TRBD1 (5 bases). CDR3 length equals 15 residues. CDR1 and CDR2 (germline): SGHAT, FQNNGV. V was shortened by 1 base and J by 6 bases, with 13 bases between the two germline ends. The CDR3 region is CASSLGLREGQPQHF. CDR3 nucleotides: TGTGCCAGCAGCTTAGGACTCAGGGAGGGTCAGCCCCAGCATTTT.

The chain is built from TRBV2 and TRBJ2-1; 8 nucleotides align to TRBD2. The CDR3 is made up of 15 amino acids. J was trimmed by 2 bases and V by 6 bases; bases with no gene match: 6. Per germline, CDR1 SNHLY and CDR2 FYNNEI. The CDR3 loop reads CASRNGLAPYNEQFF. In nucleotides, the CDR3 is TGTGCCAGCAGGAACGGACTAGCCCCCTACAATGAGCAGTTCTTC. The entire variable domain, with the rest obtained from reference TRBV2 and TRBJ2-1, is as follows: EPEVTQTPSHQVTQMGQEVILRCVPISNHLYFYWYRQILGQKVEFLVSFYNNEISEKSEIFDDQFSVERPDGSNFTLKIRSTKLEDSAMYFCASRNGLAPYNEQFFGPGTRLTVL.

Concerning this clonotype itself: In this CDR3 the conserved last residue, phenylalanine or tryptophan, is missing, so a read error is likely. The rearrangement joins TRBV5-1 to TRBJ1-2; D is ambiguous. The CDR3 has 16 amino acids. V shed 0 bases and J shed 4 bases, with 16 bases lying between them. From germline, CDR1 is SGHRS and CDR2 YFSETQ. Written as DNA, the CDR3 is TGCGCCAGCAGCTTGGGCCCCGGAAGCCTCGGCTATGGCTACACCTTA. As protein: CASSLGPGSLGYGYTL.

This clonotype was seen only a few times. The chain joins TRBV5-1 to TRBJ2-3, with D possibly matching TRBD2 (5 bases). Germline CDR1 is SGHRS and CDR2 is YFSETQ. Trimming cost V 7 bases and J 0 bases, with 18 bases left between them. This CDR3 is 16 amino acids long. CDR3 bases: TGCGCCAGCGACGGCGCTGAGGGAATGAGCACAGATACGCAGTATTTT. It is translated as CASDGAEGMSTDTQYF.

This clonotype was seen only a few times. V usage is TRBV12-3 or TRBV12-4 and J usage is TRBJ2-1; 8 bases map to TRBD2. V was clipped by 4 bases and J by 10 bases; unmatched bases: 9. There are 14 residues in the CDR3. The CDR3 DNA is TGTGCCAGCAGTTCGGGAGGGGCTAGCCGAGAGCAGTTCTTC. Its translation: CASSSGGASREQFF.

The J gene is TRBJ2-7, the V gene TRBV20-1; the match to TRBD2 covers 8 bases. From germline, CDR1 is DFQATT and CDR2 SNEGSKA (reference sequence). V dropped 6 bases and J dropped 6; count of bases not matched to a gene: 7. The CDR3 extends over 12 amino acids. This CDR3 reads CSARGGSAEQYV. The DNA of the CDR3 is TGCAGTGCCCGGGGGGGCTCCGCCGAGCAGTACGTC.

This clonotype was counted at least ten times. V is TRBV7-2 and J is TRBJ2-7; D gene unclear. V lost 3 bases, J lost 3 bases, and 15 bases lay in between. CDR3 length equals 15 residues. The germline gives CDR1 SGHTA, CDR2 FQGNSA. The CDR3 nucleotides are TGTGCCAGCAGCTTCGATCCAGGAAGCCTCTACGAGCAGTACTTC. It codes for CASSFDPGSLYEQYF.

This clonotype has a handful of counts. CDR3 sequence (DNA): TGTGCCAGCAGTCCGGGACTAGCGGGAGGGCGGGGAGAGACCCAGTACTTC. It yields the protein CASSPGLAGGRGETQYF. The J gene is TRBJ2-5, the V gene TRBV6-5, with 16 bases identical to TRBD2. CDR1 MNHEY and CDR2 SVGAGI come from the germline V gene. The CDR3 contains 17 residues. J was trimmed by 4 bases and V by 5 bases; bases with no gene match: 7.